Listed below are T cell receptor beta chains from one sample, sequenced in a study of post-analysis software for immune sequencing data. TCRdb recomputed calls from the PCR reads with MiXCR, one row per CDR3 protein. This sample has about 560,000 distinct CDR3 sequences, with about 40% found just once. The sample taken for sequencing was blood. These receptor sequences come from a girl between 5 and 17 years old with multiple sclerosis. The CDR3 runs from the conserved cysteine through the conserved F or W. The D gene is left open where the match is weak. A row's size may be missing; if present it is once, few, many or a size class.

length	size	J	D	V	DNA	CDR3
16	few	TRBJ2-1	TRBD2	TRBV11-2	TGTGCCAGCAGCTTAACTAGCGGGGAAACCTACAATGAGCAGTTCTTC	CASSLTSGETYNEQFF
16	-	TRBJ2-5	-	TRBV25-1	TGTGCCAGCGCTCCCCTCGATACACCATTACAAGAGACCCAGTACTTC	CASAPLDTPLQETQYF
15	-	TRBJ2-1	-	TRBV6-6	TGTGCCAGCAGTTACCGGGTGAGCTCCTACAATGAGCAGTTCTTC	CASSYRVSSYNEQFF
15	many	TRBJ1-5	TRBD1	TRBV20-1	TGCAGTGCGCTGCCGGGACAGGGGGAGAGTCAGCCCCAGCATTTT	CSALPGQGESQPQHF
13	-	TRBJ1-3	-	TRBV5-5	TGTGCCAGCAGCGGGCCTGCTCGTGACACCATATATTTT	CASSGPARDTIYF
21	few	TRBJ2-1	TRBD2	TRBV11-1	TGTGCCAGCAGCTTAGCAAACTCCGGGACTAGCGGGAGGCCCTCGGGCAATGAGCAGTTCTTC	CASSLANSGTSGRPSGNEQFF
13	-	TRBJ2-2	-	TRBV19	TGTGCCATAACGGACAGCAATACCGGGGAGCTGTTTTTT	CAITDSNTGELFF
12	-	TRBJ2-1	-	TRBV4-1	TGCGCCAGCAGCCAAGATGCGTATGAGCAGTTCTTC	CASSQDAYEQFF
15	few	TRBJ2-1	-	TRBV5-5	TGTGCCAGCATCACGGGTGTTAGCTCCTACAATGAGCAGTTCTTC	CASITGVSSYNEQFF
12	-	TRBJ2-5	-	TRBV6-6	TGTGCCAGCAAAAGGGTGGAAGAGACCCAGTACTTC	CASKRVEETQYF
15	few	TRBJ2-7	-	TRBV4-1	TGCGCCAGCAGACGCGGACAGCTAAGCTCCTACGAGCAGTACTTC	CASRRGQLSSYEQYF
13	-	TRBJ2-7	-	TRBV27	TGTGCCAGCAGTTTCGGGTTAGCCTACGAGCAGTACTTC	CASSFGLAYEQYF
15	-	TRBJ2-3	TRBD1	TRBV7-3	TGTGCCAGCAGCTCGACAGGGGGCTACGCAGATACGCAGTATTTT	CASSSTGGYADTQYF
15	-	TRBJ1-1	-	TRBV5-1	TGCGCCAGCAGCTTGGTTGGCACGATGAACACTGAAGCTTTCTTT	CASSLVGTMNTEAFF
13	few	TRBJ2-3	-	TRBV6-5	TGTGCCAGCAGTTACACCGGGGAAAATACGCAGTATTTT	CASSYTGENTQYF
14	few	TRBJ2-1	-	TRBV12-3/TRBV12-4	TGTGCCAGCGGGCGGGCGAGCTCCTACAATGAGCAGTTCTTC	CASGRASSYNEQFF
15	-	TRBJ2-5	-	TRBV6-6	TGTGCCAGCAGTTATCTTGGTCGAGGGGAAGAGACCCAGTACTTC	CASSYLGRGEETQYF
15	-	TRBJ2-2	-	TRBV10-3	TGTGCCATCAGTGAGGGCGGGACCCACACCGGGGAGCTGTTTTTT	CAISEGGTHTGELFF
13	-	TRBJ2-7	TRBD2	TRBV29-1	TGCAGCGTTTTGACTAGCGACTCCTACGAGCAGTACTTC	CSVLTSDSYEQYF
15	-	TRBJ2-3	TRBD2	TRBV20-1	TGCAGTGCAGAGCGGGGGGGCCTTAGCACAGATACGCAGTATTTT	CSAERGGLSTDTQYF
15	-	TRBJ2-6	-	TRBV5-1	TGCGCCAGCAGCCCCCAAAGCTCTGGGGCCAACGTCCTGACTTTC	CASSPQSSGANVLTF
17	once	TRBJ2-3	-	TRBV7-6	TGTGCCAGCAGCTCATTCCCCCCTAGCACTAGCACAGATACGCAGTATTTT	CASSSFPPSTSTDTQYF
15	-	TRBJ2-7	TRBD1	TRBV7-2	TGTGCCAGCAGCTCCCGGACAGGAAGCTCCTACGAGCAGTACTTC	CASSSRTGSSYEQYF
14	-	TRBJ2-5	TRBD2	TRBV5-1	TGCGCCAGCAGAATACTAGCGGACCAAGAGACCCAGTACTTC	CASRILADQETQYF
14	few	TRBJ1-1	TRBD1	TRBV12-3/TRBV12-4	TGTGCCAGCAGCCTACAGGGGAGGGGGACTGAAGCTTTCTTT	CASSLQGRGTEAFF
12	few	TRBJ1-2	-	TRBV7-2	TGTGCCAGCAGCTACAACGCAGGAGGCCACACCTTC	CASSYNAGGHTF
18	-	TRBJ2-1	TRBD2	TRBV10-2	TGCGCCAGCAGCCCCGGGACTAGCGGGAGTGCGGGTTACAATGAGCAGTTCTTC	CASSPGTSGSAGYNEQFF
12	-	TRBJ2-7	-	TRBV29-1	TGCAGCGTACCTATAAGTCCCTACGAGCAGTACTTC	CSVPISPYEQYF
16	-	TRBJ1-2	-	TRBV10-3	TGTGCCACCTCAAGGCAGGTTGAAACTACTAACTATGGCTACACCTTC	CATSRQVETTNYGYTF
14	-	TRBJ2-7	-	TRBV12-3/TRBV12-4	TGTGCCAGCAGTCCCGGGGGCCTCTCCTACGAGCAGTACTTC	CASSPGGLSYEQYF
14	-	TRBJ1-2	-	TRBV7-2	TGTGCCAGCAGCTTAACGTTCGGGGAAGGAGGCTACACCTTC	CASSLTFGEGGYTF